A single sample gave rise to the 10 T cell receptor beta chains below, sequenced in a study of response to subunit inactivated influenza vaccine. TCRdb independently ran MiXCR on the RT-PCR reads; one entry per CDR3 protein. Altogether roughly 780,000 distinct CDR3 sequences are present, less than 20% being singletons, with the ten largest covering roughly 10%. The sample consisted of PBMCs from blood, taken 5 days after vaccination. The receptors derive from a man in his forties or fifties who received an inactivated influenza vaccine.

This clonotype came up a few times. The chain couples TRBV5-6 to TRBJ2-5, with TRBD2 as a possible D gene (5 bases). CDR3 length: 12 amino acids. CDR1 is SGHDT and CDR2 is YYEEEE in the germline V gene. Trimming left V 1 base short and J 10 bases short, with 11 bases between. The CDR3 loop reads CASSLTGRVQYF. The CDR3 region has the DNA TGTGCCAGCAGCTTGACGGGGAGAGTCCAGTACTTC.

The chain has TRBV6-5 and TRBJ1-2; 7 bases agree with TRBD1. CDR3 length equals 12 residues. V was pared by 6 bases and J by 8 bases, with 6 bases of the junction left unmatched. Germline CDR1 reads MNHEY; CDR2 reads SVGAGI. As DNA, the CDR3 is TGTGCCAGCAGCTTGGAGGGGGCCGGCTACACCTTC. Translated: CASSLEGAGYTF.

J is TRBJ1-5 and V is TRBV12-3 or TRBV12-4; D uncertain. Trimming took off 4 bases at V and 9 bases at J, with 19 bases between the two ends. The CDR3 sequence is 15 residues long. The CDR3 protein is CASSSIEVAVRPQHF. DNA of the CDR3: TGTGCCAGCAGTTCGATCGAAGTAGCGGTTCGGCCCCAGCATTTT.

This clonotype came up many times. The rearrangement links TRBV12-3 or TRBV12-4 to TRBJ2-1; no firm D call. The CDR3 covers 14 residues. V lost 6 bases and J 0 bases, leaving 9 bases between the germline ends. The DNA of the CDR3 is TGTGCCAGCAGCCCCTCACGCTCCTACAATGAGCAGTTCTTC. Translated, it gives CASSPSRSYNEQFF.

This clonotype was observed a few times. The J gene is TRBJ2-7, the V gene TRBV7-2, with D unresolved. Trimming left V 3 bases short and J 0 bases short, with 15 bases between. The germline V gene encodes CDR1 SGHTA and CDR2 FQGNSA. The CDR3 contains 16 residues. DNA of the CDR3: TGTGCCAGCAGCTTTACGGCCGTGGGCAGCTCCTACGAGCAGTACTTC. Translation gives CASSFTAVGSSYEQYF.

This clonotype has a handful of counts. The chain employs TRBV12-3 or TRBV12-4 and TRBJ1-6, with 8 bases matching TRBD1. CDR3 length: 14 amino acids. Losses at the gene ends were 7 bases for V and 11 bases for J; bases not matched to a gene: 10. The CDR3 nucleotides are TGTGCCAGCAAAACCGGACAGGGAGGGACACCCCTCCACTTT. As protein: CASKTGQGGTPLHF.

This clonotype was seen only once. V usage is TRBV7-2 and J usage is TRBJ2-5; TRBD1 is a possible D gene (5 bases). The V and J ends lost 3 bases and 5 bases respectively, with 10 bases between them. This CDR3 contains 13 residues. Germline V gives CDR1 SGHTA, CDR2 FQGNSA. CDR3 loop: CASSFKGLETQYF. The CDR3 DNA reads TGTGCCAGCAGCTTCAAGGGGTTGGAGACCCAGTACTTC.

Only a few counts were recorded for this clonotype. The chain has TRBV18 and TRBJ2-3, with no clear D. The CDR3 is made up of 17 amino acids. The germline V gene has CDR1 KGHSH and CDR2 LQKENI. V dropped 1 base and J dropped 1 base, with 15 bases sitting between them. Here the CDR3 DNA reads TGTGCCAGCTCACCACTTCCCAGTCACGCCGGCACAGATACGCAGTATTTT. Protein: CASSPLPSHAGTDTQYF.

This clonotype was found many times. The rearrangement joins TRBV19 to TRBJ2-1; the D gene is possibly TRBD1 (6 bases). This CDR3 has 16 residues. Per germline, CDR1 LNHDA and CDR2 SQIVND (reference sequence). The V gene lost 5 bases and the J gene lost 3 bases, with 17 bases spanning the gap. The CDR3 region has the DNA TGTGCCAGTAGTTCTGAAGGACAGACAGTCTACAATGAGCAGTTCTTC. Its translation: CASSSEGQTVYNEQFF. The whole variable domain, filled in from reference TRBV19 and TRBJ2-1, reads DGGITQSPKYLFRKEGQNVTLSCEQNLNHDAMYWYRQDPGQGLRLIYYSQIVNDFQKGDIAEGYSVSREKKESFPLTVTSAQKNPTAFYLCASSSEGQTVYNEQFFGPGTRLTVL.

The CDR3, as DNA: TGTGCCTGGGAGAACAGGGGAGAAAGGAACGGGGAGCTGTTTTTT. Encoded protein: CAWENRGERNGELFF. The rearrangement uses TRBV30 and TRBJ2-2; 7 positions agree with TRBD1. The V segment lost 5 bases and the J segment 7 bases; nucleotides outside the gene matches: 13. Per germline, CDR1 GTSNPN and CDR2 SVGIG (reference sequence). The CDR3 spans 15 residues.